One and the same sample provided the 3 T cell receptor beta chains below, sequenced in a study of draining lymph node invasion in breast cancer. Memory regulatory T cells were sorted as CD4+ CD45RA- CD25high cells. TCRdb re-analysed the bulk RNA-seq reads in MiXCR, keeping a single row per CDR3 protein. The sample shows about 3,100 distinct CDR3 sequences, roughly 47% of them seen only once. Material: sorted memory Tregs from a lymph node. The receptors derive from a female donor with luminal breast cancer.

This clonotype has just one count. The J gene is TRBJ2-7, the V gene TRBV10-2, with 8 bases matching TRBD2. Germline trimming cut 5 bases from V and 6 bases from J; bases unmatched to any gene: 3. This CDR3 region has 12 residues. CDR1 is WSHSY, CDR2 SAAADI, per germline. The CDR3 spells CASSISGAEQYF. The CDR3 nucleotides read TGCGCCAGCAGTATTAGCGGGGCCGAGCAGTACTTC.

This clonotype was detected only once. V gene TRBV5-1 combines with J gene TRBJ2-2; D is perhaps TRBD1 (6 bases). The CDR3 loop spans 16 amino acids. The V end was cut by 0 bases, the J end by 5 bases, with 14 bases between. Germline CDR1 and CDR2: SGHRS and YFSETQ. The CDR3, as DNA: TGCGCCAGCAGCTTGGGGGGACACCTCCGAACCGGGGAGCTGTTTTTT. Protein product: CASSLGGHLRTGELFF.

V and J are TRBV12-3 or TRBV12-4 and TRBJ1-1, with 8 bases that match TRBD1. Trimming cost V 7 bases and J 7 bases; bases outside gene matches: 14. The CDR3 consists of 15 residues. CDR3 sequence: CASNVYLTGGSEAFF. The CDR3 DNA reads as TGTGCCAGCAATGTCTACCTCACAGGGGGAAGTGAAGCTTTCTTT.